A selection of T cell receptor beta chains follows, all from one sample in a study of CD8 T cells in ankylosing spondylitis. TCRdb ran MiXCR on the 5' RACE reads and lists one entry per CDR3 protein. The sample consists of 500,000 to 650,000 distinct CDR3 sequences, roughly 5.2% of them appearing once. The source material was blood, either unsorted or a sorted T cell fraction (not recorded which). These receptors originate from a male donor with ankylosing spondylitis. Both conserved end residues are part of each CDR3. The D gene is left open where the match is weak. Expanded clones are given a class, and other clones once, few, many or no size at all.

>TRBV20-1|many|TRBJ1-6|.
TGCAGTGCTAGTCCCCAGGGCTATTCACCCCTCCACTTT
CSASPQGYSPLHF
>TRBV5-6|many|TRBJ2-7|TRBD2
TGTGCCAGCAGCACCGGGGGGGGGCTGTACGAGCAGTACTTC
CASSTGGGLYEQYF
>TRBV5-1|many|TRBJ1-5|TRBD1
TGTGCCAGCAGCCCGGGACAGGGGAATCAGCCCCAGCATTTT
CASSPGQGNQPQHF
>TRBV7-2|.|TRBJ2-5|TRBD1
TGTGCCAGCAGCTTAGCTGGCAGGGGGCGCGGGGAGACCCAGTACTTC
CASSLAGRGRGETQYF
>TRBV20-1|many|TRBJ1-2|.
TGCAGTGCTAGAGATCGGGATAACTATGGCTACACCTTC
CSARDRDNYGYTF
>TRBV3-1|few|TRBJ2-5|.
TGTGCCAGCAGCCAGAGGGGGCAAGAGACCCAGTACTTC
CASSQRGQETQYF
>TRBV10-2|many|TRBJ2-7|.
TGCGCCAGCAGTGACCCAGGGGGGGCAGGGTCCTACGAGCAGTACTTC
CASSDPGGAGSYEQYF
>TRBV11-2|many|TRBJ2-5|.
TGTGCCAGCAGCTTCAGGGACCGCAAAGAGACCCAGTACTTC
CASSFRDRKETQYF
>TRBV7-2|many|TRBJ1-2|.
TGTGCCAGCAGCGCAACAGGGAACTATGGCTACACCTTC
CASSATGNYGYTF
>TRBV5-5|many|TRBJ1-5|.
TGTGCCAGCAGCTTGGCAACGCAGGGCCCCCAGCATTTT
CASSLATQGPQHF
>TRBV28|.|TRBJ1-5|.
TGTGCCAGCAGTTTTGTCCAGTATAGCAATCAGCCCCAGCATTTT
CASSFVQYSNQPQHF
>TRBV27|many|TRBJ1-5|.
TGTGCCAGCAGTTTATCGAGCCAAAGCAATCAGCCCCAGCATTTT
CASSLSSQSNQPQHF
>TRBV29-1|many|TRBJ1-3|.
TGCAGCGTGGAAGGACGGCTCTCTGGAAACACCATATATTTT
CSVEGRLSGNTIYF
>TRBV5-1|many|TRBJ1-6|.
TGCGCCAGCAGCTTGGTGGAGGAAAATTCACCCCTCCACTTT
CASSLVEENSPLHF
>TRBV11-2|.|TRBJ2-1|.
TGTGCCAGCAAGTATTCAACCGATCTTTTCAATGAGCAGTTCTTC
CASKYSTDLFNEQFF
>TRBV9|many|TRBJ1-1|.
TGTGCCAGCAGCGTAGATGGGGGGGCGAGCACTGAAGCTTTCTTT
CASSVDGGASTEAFF
>TRBV4-3|many|TRBJ2-3|TRBD2
TGCGCCAGCAGCCTAGCACTCACGGGGGGGCCTCCGGGGGTGCAGTATTTT
CASSLALTGGPPGVQYF
>TRBV10-3|many|TRBJ1-2|.
TGTGCCATCACTGGAACTGGACGGTACTATGGCTACACCTTC
CAITGTGRYYGYTF
>TRBV4-2|many|TRBJ2-1|.
TGTGCCAGCAGCCAAGCCGCGGGTGGGGGACTTACCTTC
CASSQAAGGGLTF
>TRBV18|many|TRBJ1-1|.
TGTGCCAGCTCACGAGGCAGGGGGAACACTGAAGCTTTCTTT
CASSRGRGNTEAFF
>TRBV11-2|many|TRBJ2-1|.
TGTGCCAGCAGCGACCTGGCGGTCCGGACCAATGAGCAGTTCTTC
CASSDLAVRTNEQFF
>TRBV2|few|TRBJ2-1|.
TGTGCCAGCAGTGAAGCGAGGACCTTTGATGAGCAGTTCTTC
CASSEARTFDEQFF
>TRBV5-6|many|TRBJ2-1|.
TGTGCCAGCAGCTCCCGGCCCTTTGGGGAGCAGTTCTTC
CASSSRPFGEQFF
>TRBV20-1|many|TRBJ1-2|.
TGCAGTGCCCCATCTACCGTCGGGGGCTACACCTTC
CSAPSTVGGYTF
>TRBV28|many|TRBJ2-3|.
TGTGCCAGCAGAGTCAGGGGCACAGATACGCAGTATTTT
CASRVRGTDTQYF
>TRBV19|.|TRBJ1-1|.
TGTGCCAGTAGAGTCGGACAGTGGAACACTGAAGCTTTCTTT
CASRVGQWNTEAFF
>TRBV6-2/TRBV6-3|many|TRBJ2-7|.
TGTGCCAGCAGTTACACAGGGATATCGGACGAGCAGTACTTC
CASSYTGISDEQYF
>TRBV7-9|many|TRBJ2-7|TRBD2
TGTGCCAGCAGCTTAGCGATGGGACTAGATATCGCCTACGAGCAGTACTTC
CASSLAMGLDIAYEQYF
>TRBV6-5|few|TRBJ1-5|TRBD1
TGTGCCAGCAGTTACCCGTACGGGACAGACTATAGCAATCAGCCCCAGCATTTT
CASSYPYGTDYSNQPQHF
>TRBV11-1|.|TRBJ2-1|TRBD2
TGTGCCAGCAGCCCCGGGTCGAGGAGGAGCGGGGGGGGCAATGAGCAGTTCTTC
CASSPGSRRSGGGNEQFF
>TRBV3-1|few|TRBJ2-3|.
TGTGCCAGCAGCGACAAATTAGATACGCAGTATTTT
CASSDKLDTQYF
>TRBV7-2|few|TRBJ2-5|.
TGTGCCAGCAGTTCCGGGGTCCGGGCCCAAGAGACCCAGTACTTC
CASSSGVRAQETQYF
>TRBV7-2|few|TRBJ1-2|.
TGTGCCAGCAGCTTAGAGGATTTTGTGAGCCATGGCTACACCTTC
CASSLEDFVSHGYTF
>TRBV6-2/TRBV6-3|few|TRBJ2-7|TRBD2
TGTGCCAGCAGCCACTCGGCGGGAGGGATATACGAGCAGTACTTC
CASSHSAGGIYEQYF
>TRBV7-2|many|TRBJ2-3|.
TGTGCCAGCAGCTTAGCGGATGGGGATACGCAGTATTTT
CASSLADGDTQYF
>TRBV5-1|many|TRBJ2-2|TRBD1
TGCGCCAGCAGCTTAGGCGACCAGACAGGGGGCATCACCGGGGAGCTGTTTTTT
CASSLGDQTGGITGELFF
>TRBV4-3|many|TRBJ2-7|TRBD2
TGCGCCAGCAGCTATGAGCGGGACTCCTACGAGCAGTACTTC
CASSYERDSYEQYF
>TRBV10-3|many|TRBJ2-1|.
TGTGCCATCAGTGAGTCGGTTGCCAACAATGAGCAGTTCTTC
CAISESVANNEQFF
>TRBV15|few|TRBJ2-7|.
TGTGCCACCAGCAGGTTAATCCATACACGACTGAAGGGCGGCGAGCAGTACTTC
CATSRLIHTRLKGGEQYF
>TRBV20-1|many|TRBJ1-1|.
TGCAGTGCTCCCACAGGGTCTCCTGAAGCTTTCTTT
CSAPTGSPEAFF
>TRBV7-2|many|TRBJ2-5|.
TGTGCCAGCAGCCCCGTTTTACAAGAGACCCAGTACTTC
CASSPVLQETQYF
>TRBV20-1|many|TRBJ1-1|.
TGCAGTGCTAGAGATAGGGGGGTGTGGGCTTTCTTT
CSARDRGVWAFF
>TRBV7-8|many|TRBJ1-1|.
TGTGCCAGCAGCTTAAGGGGGGTCTCGCAGGGCAACACTGAAGCTTTCTTT
CASSLRGVSQGNTEAFF
>TRBV20-1|many|TRBJ1-5|.
TGCAGTGCAGGGCGGAGCAATCAGCCCCAGCATTTT
CSAGRSNQPQHF
>TRBV18|many|TRBJ2-3|.
TGTGCCAGCTCACCAAGTGTCGGGCCTACAGATACGCAGTATTTT
CASSPSVGPTDTQYF
>TRBV14|.|TRBJ2-3|.
TGTGCCAGCACCTCTGGAGGGGGGGTCTACACAGATACGCAGTATTTT
CASTSGGGVYTDTQYF
>TRBV20-1|few|TRBJ2-7|TRBD2
TGCAGTGCGGGAAGACTAGCGGGAGGCTACGAGCAGTACTTC
CSAGRLAGGYEQYF
>TRBV20-1|many|TRBJ2-1|TRBD2
TGCAGTGCTTTGACTAGCGGGATCTCCTACAATGAGCAGTTCTTC
CSALTSGISYNEQFF
>TRBV2|.|TRBJ2-4|.
TGTGCCAGCCGTGACAGAATCCTAGCCAAAAACATTCAGTACTTC
CASRDRILAKNIQYF
>TRBV20-1|many|TRBJ2-1|.
TGCAGTGCTAGCGGCCTCCAACCGGGCAATGAGCAGTTCTTC
CSASGLQPGNEQFF
>TRBV12-3/TRBV12-4|many|TRBJ2-4|.
TGTGCCAGCAGGACCAGGTCCATTCAGTACTTC
CASRTRSIQYF
>TRBV7-9|many|TRBJ1-2|TRBD1
TGTGCCAGCAGCCCCGGACAGGGCTATGGCTACACCTTC
CASSPGQGYGYTF
>TRBV10-3|many|TRBJ2-1|.
TGTGCCATCAGTGTATCCCCCGGCCGTAGCTCCTACAATGAGCAGTTCTTC
CAISVSPGRSSYNEQFF
>TRBV20-1|.|TRBJ1-5|.
TGCAGTGCTAGCCAACAGGGAGGCAATCAGCCCCAGCATTTT
CSASQQGGNQPQHF
>TRBV5-1|many|TRBJ2-7|TRBD1
TGCGCCAGCACAGGACAGGGGTCTGGCGAGCAGTACTTC
CASTGQGSGEQYF
>TRBV12-5|many|TRBJ2-3|.
TGTGCTAGTGGTTTGGTAGGGGATACGCAGTATTTT
CASGLVGDTQYF
>TRBV7-9|many|TRBJ1-2|.
TGTGCCAGCAGCTTAGAAGGGGCCAGGGGACGGGAGGGCTACACCTTC
CASSLEGARGREGYTF
>TRBV5-1|many|TRBJ2-7|.
TGCGCCAGCAGCTTGGTAGGGGTCGGGGAGCAGTACTTC
CASSLVGVGEQYF